This paragraph reports one T cell receptor beta chain. What it binds is unknown. These data are taken from a study of PD-1 blockade in classical Hodgkin lymphoma. Study findings and constraints: Significantly greater TCR diversity emerged by C4D1 in CD4+ cells but not CD8+ cells.

Repertoires were generated with immunoSEQ multiplex PCR, while TCRdb's copy carries only in-frame clones and drops some. The sample yields 20,000 to 25,000 clones, approximately 73% seen once. The length of the CDR3 is 13 residues. V gave up 2 bases and J gave up 5 bases; unmatched junction bases: 2. Germline loops: CDR1 MDHEN, CDR2 SYDVKM. There was relapse after autologous stem cell transplantation in every patient, and there was variation in brentuximab vedotin exposure. Complete response, partial response or progressive disease constituted the best response categories observed. The clonotype was recovered from a human donor with classical Hodgkin lymphoma. This chain uses TRBV28 with TRBJ1-2; 7 nucleotides align to TRBD1. Sequenced here: peripheral blood mononuclear cells (PBMCs), sampled before the second cycle of nivolumab. The CDR3 nucleotides read TGTGCCAGCAGTTTACCAGGGGGGTATGGCTACACCTTC. Translated, it gives CASSLPGGYGYTF.